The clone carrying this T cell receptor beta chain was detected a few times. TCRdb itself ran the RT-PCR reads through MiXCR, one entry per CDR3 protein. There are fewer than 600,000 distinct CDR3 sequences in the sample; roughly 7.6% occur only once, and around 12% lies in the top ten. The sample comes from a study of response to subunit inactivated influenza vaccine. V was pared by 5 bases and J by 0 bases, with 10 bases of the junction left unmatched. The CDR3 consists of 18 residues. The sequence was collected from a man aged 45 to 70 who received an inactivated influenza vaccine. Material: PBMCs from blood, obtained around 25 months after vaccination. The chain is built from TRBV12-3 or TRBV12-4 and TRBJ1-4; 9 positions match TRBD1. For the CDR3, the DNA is TGTGCCAGCAGTATAACCCGGGACAGGGCGGCAACTAATGAAAAACTGTTTTTT. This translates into CASSITRDRAATNEKLFF.